This TCR beta chain was documented in a study of T-cell memory formation after mild COVID-19. V lost 6 bases to trimming and J lost 7 bases; unmatched junction nucleotides: 12. The CDR3 runs 14 residues. TCRdb redid the calling of the 5' RACE reads with MiXCR, one entry per CDR3 protein. There are 200,000 to 300,000 distinct CDR3 sequences in the sample; over 15% occur only once, and 20% to 25% lies in the top ten. This rearrangement joins TRBV12-3 or TRBV12-4 to TRBJ2-7; 7 bases fit TRBD2. This TCR came from a man between 18 and 29 years old who had mild COVID-19 (a few samples of this study predate the infection). Cell type and time point are not known. What was sequenced was PBMCs or a T cell subset sorted from them (not recorded which). The CDR3 loop reads CASSLVVSRGEQYV. The CDR3 DNA is TGTGCCAGCAGCCTAGTTGTCTCGCGGGGGGAGCAGTACGTC.